This record covers a single T cell receptor beta chain. This clonotype was found a few times. Its antigen is still unknown. Base qualities are not provided; no much larger clone lies one nucleotide away. Based on the germline V gene, the CDR1 and CDR2 sequences are MGHRA and YSYEKL. Unmatched junction bases come to 6, with V trimmed by 3 bases and J by 6 bases. The CDR3 runs 16 residues from the cysteine to the phenylalanine. Of all the DNA, just the CDR3 is kept, 48 bases in frame from base 1. This sample stems from a study of CD8 T cells in ankylosing spondylitis (dated by TCRdb to 2016 to 2017). Background on the whole study: The study set out to find disease-linked TCR variants by profiling T cell receptor beta repertoires in ankylosing spondylitis patients and healthy donors. The whole study cohort included over a hundred healthy donors and roughly 24 ankylosing spondylitis patients. Peripheral blood was sampled, and synovial fluid was additionally collected from ankylosing spondylitis patients. Study-wide conclusions, independent of this receptor: Blood from ankylosing spondylitis patients appeared to be characterized by a TCR beta motif composed of under 10 highly homologous amino acid variants. In peripheral blood, the disease-linked clones were found at relatively low frequencies and had a CD8+ phenotype. Some TCR beta motif variants had previously been reported in synovial fluid and blood of reactive arthritis patients, which suggested common disease-initiation mechanisms. The disease-linked clones were reported as significantly enriched in matched synovial fluid samples from ankylosing spondylitis patients.

Sequencer: Illumina HiSeq 2500. Quantitative 5'-RACE with molecular barcodes was the method used to prepare the TCR beta libraries. The original methods were these. A new computational method based on a probabilistic model of VDJ rearrangement was used to identify disease-linked TCR variants. In-frame beta chains were kept once TCRdb had trimmed the public reads at Q25 with fastp and called clones with MiXCR. Duplicate CDR3 protein sequences are folded into a single record with the most common DNA and genes. For this entry, the V and J calls and clone size follow TCRdb and not the study's own pipeline. A total of more than 100,000 distinct CDR3 sequences appear in this sample, over 15% of them only once. Together, the top ten hold approximately 30% of the sample.

The V and J genes are TRBV4-1 and TRBJ2-1; TRBD2 matches 12 bases in the middle. This receptor was obtained from a male donor with ankylosing spondylitis. Material for sequencing was blood, either unsorted or a sorted T cell fraction (not recorded which). Here is the DNA: TGCGCCAGCAGCCACCAGCTAGCGGGAGGGACCAATGAGCAGTTCTTC. This gives the protein CASSHQLAGGTNEQFF.